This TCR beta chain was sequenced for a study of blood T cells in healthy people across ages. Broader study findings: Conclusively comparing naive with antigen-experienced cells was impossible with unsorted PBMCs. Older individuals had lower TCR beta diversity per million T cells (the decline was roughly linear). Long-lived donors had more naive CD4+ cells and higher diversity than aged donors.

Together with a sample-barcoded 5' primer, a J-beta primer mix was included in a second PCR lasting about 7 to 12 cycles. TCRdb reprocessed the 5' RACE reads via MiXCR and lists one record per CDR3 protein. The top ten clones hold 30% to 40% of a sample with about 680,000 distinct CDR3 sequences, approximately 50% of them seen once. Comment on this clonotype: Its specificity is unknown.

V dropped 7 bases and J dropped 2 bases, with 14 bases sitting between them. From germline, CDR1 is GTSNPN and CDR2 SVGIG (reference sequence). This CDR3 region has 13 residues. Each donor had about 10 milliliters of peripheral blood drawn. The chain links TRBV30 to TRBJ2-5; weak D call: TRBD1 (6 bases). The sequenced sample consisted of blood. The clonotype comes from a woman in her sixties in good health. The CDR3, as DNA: TGTGCCTCCCAAAGGGGGAATCAAGAGACCCAGTACTTC. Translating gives CASQRGNQETQYF.